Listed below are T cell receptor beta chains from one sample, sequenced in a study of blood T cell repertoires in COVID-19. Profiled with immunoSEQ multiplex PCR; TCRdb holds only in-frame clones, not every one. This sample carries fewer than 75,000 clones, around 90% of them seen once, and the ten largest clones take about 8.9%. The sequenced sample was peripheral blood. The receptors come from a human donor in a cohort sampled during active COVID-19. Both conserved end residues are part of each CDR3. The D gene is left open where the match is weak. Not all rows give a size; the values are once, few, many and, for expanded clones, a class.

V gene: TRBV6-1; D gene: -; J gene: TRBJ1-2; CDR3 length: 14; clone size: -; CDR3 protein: CASSEAAGRYGYTF; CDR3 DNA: TGTGCCAGCAGTGAAGCGGCAGGGCGCTATGGCTACACCTTC
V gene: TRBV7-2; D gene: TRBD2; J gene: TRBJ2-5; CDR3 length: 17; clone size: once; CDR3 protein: CASSLAFSGSGQETQYF; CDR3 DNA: TGTGCCAGCAGCTTAGCTTTTAGCGGGAGTGGTCAAGAGACCCAGTACTTC
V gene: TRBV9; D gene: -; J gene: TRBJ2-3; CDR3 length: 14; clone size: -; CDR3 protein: CASSVGLFTDTQYF; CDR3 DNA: TGTGCCAGCAGCGTTGGACTTTTCACAGATACGCAGTATTTT
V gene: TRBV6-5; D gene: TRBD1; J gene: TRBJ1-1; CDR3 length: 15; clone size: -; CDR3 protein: CASSSSTGLNTEAFF; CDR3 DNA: TGTGCCAGCAGTTCCTCGACAGGGTTGAACACTGAAGCTTTCTTT
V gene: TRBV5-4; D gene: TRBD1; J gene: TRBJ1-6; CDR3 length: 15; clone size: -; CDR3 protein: CASSSAGTGNSPLHF; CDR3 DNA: TGTGCCAGCAGTTCTGCCGGGACAGGGAATTCACCCCTCCACTTT
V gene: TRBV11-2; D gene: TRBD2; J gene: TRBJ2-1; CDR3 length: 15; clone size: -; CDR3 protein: CASSLLAGLNNEQFF; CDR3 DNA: TGTGCCAGCAGCTTGCTAGCGGGCCTTAACAATGAGCAGTTCTTC
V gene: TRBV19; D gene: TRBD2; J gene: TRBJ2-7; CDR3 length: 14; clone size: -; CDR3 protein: CASRRLAGEDEQYF; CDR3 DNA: TGTGCCAGTAGGAGACTAGCGGGAGAAGACGAGCAGTACTTC
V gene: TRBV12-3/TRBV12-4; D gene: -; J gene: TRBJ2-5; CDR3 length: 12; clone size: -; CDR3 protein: CASSLAQKTQYF; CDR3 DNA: TGTGCCAGCAGTTTAGCGCAGAAGACCCAGTACTTC
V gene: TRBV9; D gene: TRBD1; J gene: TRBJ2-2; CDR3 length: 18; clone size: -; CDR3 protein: CASSVAPLDRGLVGELFF; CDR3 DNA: TGTGCCAGCAGCGTAGCTCCGTTGGACAGGGGGCTTGTCGGGGAGCTGTTTTTT
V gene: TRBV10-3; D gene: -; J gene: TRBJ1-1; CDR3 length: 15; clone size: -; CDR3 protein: CAISESMGMNTEAFF; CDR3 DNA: TGTGCCATCAGTGAGTCCATGGGCATGAACACTGAAGCTTTCTTT
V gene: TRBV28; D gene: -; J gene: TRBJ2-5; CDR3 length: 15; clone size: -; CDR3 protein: CASSLVGGPGETQYF; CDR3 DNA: TGTGCCAGCAGTTTAGTTGGAGGGCCGGGAGAGACCCAGTACTTC
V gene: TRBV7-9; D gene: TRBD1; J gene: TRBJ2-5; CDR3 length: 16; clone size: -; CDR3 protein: CASSPQGANNQETQYF; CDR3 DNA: TGTGCCAGCAGCCCACAGGGGGCGAATAACCAAGAGACCCAGTACTTC
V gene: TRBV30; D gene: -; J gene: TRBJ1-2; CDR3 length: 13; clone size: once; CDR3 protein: CAWSRDLAYGYTF; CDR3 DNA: TGTGCCTGGAGTCGCGACTTAGCATATGGCTACACCTTC
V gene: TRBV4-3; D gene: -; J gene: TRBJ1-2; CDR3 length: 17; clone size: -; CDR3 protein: CASSPSILQGIGYGYTF; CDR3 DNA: TGCGCCAGCAGCCCCTCAATTCTCCAGGGGATCGGCTATGGCTACACCTTC
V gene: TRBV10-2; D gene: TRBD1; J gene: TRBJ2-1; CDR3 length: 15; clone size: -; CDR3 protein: CASIPGTGAYNEQFF; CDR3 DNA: TGCGCCAGCATCCCCGGGACAGGGGCCTACAATGAGCAGTTCTTC
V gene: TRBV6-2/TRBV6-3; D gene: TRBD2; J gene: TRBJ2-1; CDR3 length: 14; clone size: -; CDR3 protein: CASSSWLAGGEQFF; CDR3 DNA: TGTGCCAGCAGTTCCTGGCTAGCGGGAGGCGAGCAGTTCTTC
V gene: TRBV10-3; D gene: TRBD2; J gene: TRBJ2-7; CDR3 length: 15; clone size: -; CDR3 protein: CAISDRGGASYEQYF; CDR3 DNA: TGTGCCATCAGTGACCGGGGGGGGGCCTCCTACGAGCAGTACTTC
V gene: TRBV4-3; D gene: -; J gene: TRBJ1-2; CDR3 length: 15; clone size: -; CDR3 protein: CASSQELGRGYGYTF; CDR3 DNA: TGCGCCAGCAGCCAAGAATTGGGCAGGGGCTATGGCTACACCTTC
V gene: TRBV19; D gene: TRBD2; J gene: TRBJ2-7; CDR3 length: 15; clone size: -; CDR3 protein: CASSTPGGGSYEQYF; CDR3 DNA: TGTGCCAGTAGTACCCCGGGAGGGGGCTCCTACGAGCAGTACTTC
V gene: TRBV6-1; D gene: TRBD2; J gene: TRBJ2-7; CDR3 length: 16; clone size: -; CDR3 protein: CASSVEGLAVVYEQYF; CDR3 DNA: TGTGCCAGCAGTGTTGAGGGACTAGCGGTAGTCTACGAGCAGTACTTC
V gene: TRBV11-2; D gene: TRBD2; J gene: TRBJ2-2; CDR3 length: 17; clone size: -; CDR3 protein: CASSLAPGLSSTGELFF; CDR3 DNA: TGTGCCAGCAGCTTAGCCCCGGGACTAAGTAGCACCGGGGAGCTGTTTTTT
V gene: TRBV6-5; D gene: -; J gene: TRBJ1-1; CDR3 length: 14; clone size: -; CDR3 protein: CASSSRVGNTEAFF; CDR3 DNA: TGTGCCAGCAGTTCCAGGGTCGGGAACACTGAAGCTTTCTTT
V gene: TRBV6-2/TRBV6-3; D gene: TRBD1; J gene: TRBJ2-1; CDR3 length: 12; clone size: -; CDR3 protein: CASSNDRVEQFF; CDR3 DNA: TGTGCCAGCAGCAATGACAGGGTGGAGCAGTTCTTC
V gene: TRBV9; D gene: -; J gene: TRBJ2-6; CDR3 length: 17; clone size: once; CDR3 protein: CASSVAGQISGANVLTF; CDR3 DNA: TGTGCCAGCAGCGTGGCGGGACAGATCTCTGGGGCCAACGTCCTGACTTTC
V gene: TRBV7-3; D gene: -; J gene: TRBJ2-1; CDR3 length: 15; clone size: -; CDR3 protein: CASSLSGNLGNEQFF; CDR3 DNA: TGTGCCAGCAGCTTAAGCGGGAATCTGGGTAATGAGCAGTTCTTC
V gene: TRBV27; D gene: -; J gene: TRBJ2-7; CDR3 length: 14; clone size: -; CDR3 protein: CASSFRDKAYEQYF; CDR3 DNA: TGTGCCAGCAGCTTCCGGGACAAAGCCTACGAGCAGTACTTC
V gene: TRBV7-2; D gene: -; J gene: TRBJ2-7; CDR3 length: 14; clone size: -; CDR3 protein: CASSSAAGSYEQYF; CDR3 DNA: TGTGCCAGCAGCTCGGCAGCGGGTTCCTACGAGCAGTACTTC
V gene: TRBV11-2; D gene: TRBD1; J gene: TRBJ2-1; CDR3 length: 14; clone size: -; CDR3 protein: CASSSGQASSEQFF; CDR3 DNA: TGTGCCAGCAGCTCGGGACAGGCCTCCAGTGAGCAGTTCTTC